The rows below give T cell receptor beta chains drawn from one sample of a study of sequential checkpoint blockade in melanoma. The data were produced by immunoSEQ multiplex PCR, yet TCRdb's version contains in-frame clones alone and is incomplete. Counted here are around 18,000 clones, roughly two thirds occurring once; the ten biggest clones make up approximately 17%. The sequencing here drew on CD8+ T cells sorted from blood (inferred from file names), taken from a patient given nivolumab and ipilimumab in sequence. The origin of the receptors is a human donor with melanoma. Both conserved end residues are part of each CDR3. The D gene is left open where the match is weak.

d_call	v_call	cdr3_aa
.	TRBV4-1	CATRTYGAHTEAFF
TRBD1	TRBV27	CASSFRTGYSYEQYF
.	TRBV9	CASSVDDGSSYNEQFF
TRBD1	TRBV28	CASSFRLTGMIEKLFF
.	TRBV5-4	CASSVTEETDTQYF
TRBD1	TRBV10-3	CAISEPGQGSGELFF
TRBD1	TRBV7-9	CASSPAGTGAFGELFF
TRBD1	TRBV5-1	CASSLGTGENEQYF
TRBD1	TRBV28	CASSSYRSPHRGRGNGAFF
TRBD1	TRBV6-5	CASSRGQGPEKLFF
TRBD1	TRBV9	CASSTPGQGGTGELFF
TRBD1	TRBV15	CATSNLLNRGREAFF
.	TRBV19	CASSLPGYYGYTF
.	TRBV28	CASIYKGGGNQPQHF
TRBD1	TRBV4-3	CASSQGYRGSNEQYF
.	TRBV5-4	CASSLFWPQHF
.	TRBV5-8	CASSLGDFSYGYTF
.	TRBV18	CASSPTGRTDTQYF
.	TRBV5-6	CASSYIGGTEAFF
TRBD2	TRBV19	CASSIGPGGGAETDTQYF
.	TRBV19	CASSYGNPKNIQYF
TRBD2	TRBV6-5	CAIRNSGGYEQYF
.	TRBV29-1	CSVEEGAGYEQYF
.	TRBV19	CASSPLWLATGELFF
.	TRBV11-3	CASSRDGGLGSMNTEAFF
TRBD1	TRBV2	CASSPRTGYIHEQFF
TRBD1	TRBV2	CASSAPGGGSTEAFF
TRBD1	TRBV14	CASSLYRGRTEAFF
.	TRBV7-2	CASSFTAGQLGYEQYF
TRBD1	TRBV2	CASSEPARGLYEQYF
.	TRBV10-3	CAISEAGGTEAFF
.	TRBV7-9	CASPRGNTIYF
.	TRBV7-9	CASSLSGVREKLFF
.	TRBV5-6	CASSLWPRNEQFF
.	TRBV6-4	CASSLTGTGELFF
.	TRBV20-1	CSALLVGELFF
.	TRBV27	CASSLGGRGEQPQHF
TRBD2	TRBV7-9	CASSLPLAGQDTQYF
TRBD1	TRBV5-4	CASSLAGTGAHTIYF
TRBD2	TRBV9	CASTLGGGGETQYF
TRBD1	TRBV7-9	CASSLGVTGADGELFF
.	TRBV7-9	CASSLTGSTNEKLFF
.	TRBV4-1	CASSESTGIIEQYF
.	TRBV7-9	CASSPAQGSRKLFF
TRBD1	TRBV19	CASRKGTGNTEAFF
.	TRBV27	CASSLASMAEQYF
TRBD2	TRBV28	CASSSRTSGRAGGNTGELFF
TRBD1	TRBV7-9	CASSLATAPTGTEETQYF
TRBD1	TRBV9	CASSVSKETGTYGYTF
TRBD1	TRBV19	CASSPSIGTGPYNEQFF
.	TRBV21-1	CASIPSPGGGKDGNQPQHF
.	TRBV5-5	CASSPPPAKLGYNEQFF
.	TRBV6-6	CASSLQPQHF
TRBD1	TRBV2	CASRGQWTYEQYF
TRBD2	TRBV6-6	CASSYWVGGMYEQYF
.	TRBV19	CASSIGGLAEYEQYF
TRBD1	TRBV7-3	CASSPRTGGDTDTQYF
.	TRBV27	CASSRWRESIEAFF
.	TRBV7-9	CASSHRIGGTTGELFF